The present entry profiles one T cell receptor (beta chain) with its context. Its specificity is unknown. The record originates from a study of T cell repertoires and HLA-DP antigens. In the study overall: One alloantigen had around ten groove amino acid differences from self, the other one.

Only in-frame clones appear in the TCRdb table, and some are missing; sequencing was by immunoSEQ multiplex PCR. The profile shows tens of thousands of clones, around three quarters of them singletons. Trimming removed 4 bases from V and 6 bases from J, with 17 bases in between. From germline, CDR1 is SGHRS and CDR2 YFSETQ. CDR3 length: 14 amino acids. The TCR sequence derives from a man between 60 and 75 years old in good health and CMV-seronegative. The chain has TRBV5-1 and TRBJ2-7, with D perhaps matching TRBD2 (6 bases). The sequenced sample was CD4+ T cells from PBMCs. CDR3 residues: CASSTSGDLGEQYF. The CDR3 DNA follows: TGCGCCAGCAGCACCTCGGGGGACCTAGGCGAGCAGTACTTC.